Included here is one T cell receptor (beta chain) sequence, with context. The sample belongs to a study of blood T cell repertoires in COVID-19. Study information: The United States, Italy and Spain supplied acute and convalescent COVID-19 samples. From T cells, B-cell-depleted T cells, or PBMCs came the material, which was cDNA or gDNA.

The CDR3 covers 14 residues. The germline CDR1 and CDR2 sequences are SGHNT and YYREEE (reference sequence). V shed 3 bases and J 8 bases; nucleotides not matched to a gene: 6. Original methodology: From reference gene primer amplification, estimates of nucleated cell counts were derived. Clones were read by immunoSEQ multiplex PCR, and TCRdb kept only the in-frame ones, dropping some. D and trimming come from the DNA, and the V and J calls and clone size come from that table. The sample includes 140,000 or so clones, roughly 79% of them seen just once. The TCR comes from a man in his forties or fifties with active or convalescent COVID-19. The chain has TRBV5-4 and TRBJ2-1; TRBD2 aligns across 9 bases. The sequenced sample was peripheral blood. CDR3 residues: CASSWGLARDEQFF. The DNA for the CDR3 is TGTGCCAGCAGCTGGGGACTAGCTCGAGATGAGCAGTTCTTC.